This TCR beta chain was profiled in a study of radiation and T cells in renal cell carcinoma. The treatment is: treatment-naive control, cytoreductive nephrectomy. The CDR3 covers 15 residues. CDR1 and CDR2 (germline): SGHDT, YYEEEE. V shed 0 bases, J shed 3 bases, and the junction held 5 bases outside the gene matches. This table comes from immunoSEQ multiplex PCR, and its TCRdb copy is limited to in-frame clones, with some not included. Of more than 15,000 clones listed, about three fifths are singletons. This chain uses TRBV5-6 with TRBJ2-7; the match to TRBD1 covers 8 bases. The clonotype was recovered from a man over 45 with renal cell carcinoma. This specimen consisted of tumor tissue, obtained from a patient whose treatment was nephrectomy without radiotherapy. In DNA, the CDR3 is TGTGCCAGCAGCTTGGCAGGGGGCTATCTCTACGAGCAGTACTTC. This gives the protein CASSLAGGYLYEQYF.